This T cell receptor (beta chain) was documented in a study of T cell responses to AZD1222 COVID-19 vaccine (dated by TCRdb to the early 2020s). Broadly, across the study: AZD1222 recipients with second doses at about 4 weeks or about 12 weeks were pooled, because spike-specific TCR depth and breadth did not differ between schedules. Trial participants were enrolled by age into subgroups of 18-55, 56-69 and 70-plus years, and about 150, 27 and 61 TCR-sequenced participants, respectively, were included in these subgroups. TCR sequencing covered about 230 trial participants: approximately 200 given two doses of AZD1222 and about 26 given two doses of MenACWY control vaccine.

This sample's time point label indicates: baseline before first vaccination. Vaccinee samples were obtained from the UK trials COV001 and COV002, which included a single-blind randomized controlled phase 2/3 trial of AZD1222 (ChAdOx1 nCoV-19) in healthy adults. Trial participant PBMC samples were collected at day 0 and day 28 after the second dose for TCRbeta chain sequencing. The CDR3 holds 16 amino acids from the cysteine to the phenylalanine. CDR3 DNA only is kept here, 48 bases in frame from base 1. CDR1 and CDR2 were assigned from the germline V gene as MRHNA and SNTAGT. Trimming takes 2 bases off V and 2 bases off J; junction bases not matched to a gene: 4. What the research found in general, with its limitations: In the small 56-69-year group, the increase in depth fell short of significance, most likely because of low power. No day 14 peak-response samples were available, so repertoires were characterized only after the peak T cell response. Participants were mostly white British, with more females than males. The authors suggested clonal diversity may have been underestimated. A significant rise in spike-specific TCR breadth and depth was observed after two AZD1222 doses relative to day 0 and relative to MenACWY recipients. CD4 TCRs associated with the vaccine covered the entire spike protein, and the dominant responses were in regions 160-218 and 743-854. Only five to seven AZD1222 recipients were SARS-CoV-2 seropositive at baseline, limiting conclusions about previously exposed vaccinees. Epitopes outside the regions mutated in the B.1.351 and B.1.1.7 variants were reportedly recognized by nearly half of the unique spike-specific TCRs.

Of note for this clone: The antigen this receptor binds is unknown. No base qualities exist here, and no much larger clone lies one base off it.

The CDR3 regions of human TCRbeta chains were analyzed by immunosequencing. On the study's bioinformatics: TCRs in the repertoires were compared against a reference library of SARS-CoV-2-specific TCRs that had been generated with the MIRA antigen-specificity platform. Breadth was defined as the fraction of unique TCRs that were SARS-CoV-2-associated. Depth was defined as the fraction of total T cells that were SARS-CoV-2-associated. Using the MIRA data, every spike-specific TCR was mapped to the spike region that the TCR reacted to and assigned to either a CD4 or a CD8 class. Log10-transformed breadth and depth values were compared by one-way ANOVA with Sidak's multiple comparisons tests. This is the immuneACCESS table as TCRdb keeps it, with only in-frame sequences that have V and J called. A part of the clones is gone; compared with another copy, unresolved V genes explain less than half, and the rest is unexplained. That table furnishes V, J and clone size, whereas the DNA furnished D and trimming. Across this sample there are about 140,000 clones, with around 87% seen only once. Of the sample, 1.5% to 2% falls within the top ten clones.

This sequence was found in an adult in good health. The source material was peripheral blood, sampled on day 0 of AZD1222 vaccination. The sequence links TRBV6-4 to TRBJ2-3; 10 bases in the junction line up with TRBD1. The CDR3 region reads CASSDGTGAHTDTQYF. The base sequence is TGTGCCAGCAGTGACGGGACAGGGGCACACACAGATACGCAGTATTTT.